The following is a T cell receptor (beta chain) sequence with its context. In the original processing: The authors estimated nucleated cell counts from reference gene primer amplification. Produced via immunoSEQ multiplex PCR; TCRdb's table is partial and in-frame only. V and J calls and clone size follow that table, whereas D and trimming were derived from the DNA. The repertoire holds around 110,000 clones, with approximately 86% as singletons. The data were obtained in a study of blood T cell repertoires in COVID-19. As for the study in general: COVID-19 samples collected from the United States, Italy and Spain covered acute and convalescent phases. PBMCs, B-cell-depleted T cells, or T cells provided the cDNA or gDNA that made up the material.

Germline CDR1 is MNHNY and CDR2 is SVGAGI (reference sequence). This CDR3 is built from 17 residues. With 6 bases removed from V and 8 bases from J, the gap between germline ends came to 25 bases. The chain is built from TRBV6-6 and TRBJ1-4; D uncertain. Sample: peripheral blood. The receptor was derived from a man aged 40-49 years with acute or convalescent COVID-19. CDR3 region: CASSRPPGGLLGEKLFF. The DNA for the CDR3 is TGTGCCAGCAGCCGACCCCCAGGCGGGCTGTTAGGGGAAAAACTGTTTTTT.